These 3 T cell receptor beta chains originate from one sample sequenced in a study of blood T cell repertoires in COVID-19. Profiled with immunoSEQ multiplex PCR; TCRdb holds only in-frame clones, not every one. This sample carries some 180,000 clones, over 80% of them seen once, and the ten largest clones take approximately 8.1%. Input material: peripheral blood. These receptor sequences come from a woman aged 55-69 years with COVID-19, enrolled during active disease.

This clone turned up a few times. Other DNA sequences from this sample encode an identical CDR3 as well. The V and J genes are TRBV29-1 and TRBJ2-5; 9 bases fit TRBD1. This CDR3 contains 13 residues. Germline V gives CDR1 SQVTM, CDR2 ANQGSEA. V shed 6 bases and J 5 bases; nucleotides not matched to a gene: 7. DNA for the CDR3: TGCAGCGTCCGGGACAGGGTCCAGGAGACCCAGTACTTC. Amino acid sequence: CSVRDRVQETQYF. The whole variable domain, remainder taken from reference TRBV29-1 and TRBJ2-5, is SAVISQKPSRDICQRGTSLTIQCQVDSQVTMMFWYRQQPGQSLTLIATANQGSEATYESGFVIDKFPISRPNLTFSTLTVSNMSPEDSSIYLCSVRDRVQETQYFGPGTRLLVL.

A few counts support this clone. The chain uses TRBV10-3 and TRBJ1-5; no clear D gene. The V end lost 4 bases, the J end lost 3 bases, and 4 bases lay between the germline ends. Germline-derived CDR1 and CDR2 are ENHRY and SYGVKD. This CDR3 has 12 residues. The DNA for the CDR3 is TGTGCCATCAGTGCGGTCAATCAGCCCCAGCATTTT. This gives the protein CAISAVNQPQHF.

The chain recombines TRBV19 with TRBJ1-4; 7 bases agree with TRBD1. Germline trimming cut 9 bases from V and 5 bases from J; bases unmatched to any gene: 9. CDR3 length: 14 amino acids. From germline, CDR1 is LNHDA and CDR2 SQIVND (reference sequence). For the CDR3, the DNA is TGTGCCAGCCGACGGGACAGCCCCAATGAAAAACTGTTTTTT. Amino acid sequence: CASRRDSPNEKLFF.